Sequencing of this T cell receptor (beta chain) was carried out in a study of T-cell reconstitution after alpha-beta-depleted transplantation in children. The germline gives CDR1 SGHRS, CDR2 YFSETQ. The CDR3 totals 16 residues. Trimming took off 4 bases at V and 3 bases at J, with 17 bases between the two ends. Unique molecular identifiers were used to barcode this TCRbeta library. TCRdb itself ran the PCR reads through MiXCR, one entry per CDR3 protein. The sample gives about 640,000 distinct CDR3 sequences, about 15% of which show up once; over 0.95% is in the top ten. This clonotype was seen more than once but under ten times.

The V call is TRBV5-1, the J call TRBJ1-3, with D uncertain. Sequencing was performed on PBMCs from the stem cell graft donor, taken from the stem cell graft. This sequence originates from a human donor who donated a stem cell graft to a child with acute myeloid leukemia. CDR3 sequence: CASSPWLGGRGNTIYF. CDR3 in DNA: TGCGCCAGCAGCCCCTGGCTTGGAGGGCGTGGAAACACCATATATTTT.